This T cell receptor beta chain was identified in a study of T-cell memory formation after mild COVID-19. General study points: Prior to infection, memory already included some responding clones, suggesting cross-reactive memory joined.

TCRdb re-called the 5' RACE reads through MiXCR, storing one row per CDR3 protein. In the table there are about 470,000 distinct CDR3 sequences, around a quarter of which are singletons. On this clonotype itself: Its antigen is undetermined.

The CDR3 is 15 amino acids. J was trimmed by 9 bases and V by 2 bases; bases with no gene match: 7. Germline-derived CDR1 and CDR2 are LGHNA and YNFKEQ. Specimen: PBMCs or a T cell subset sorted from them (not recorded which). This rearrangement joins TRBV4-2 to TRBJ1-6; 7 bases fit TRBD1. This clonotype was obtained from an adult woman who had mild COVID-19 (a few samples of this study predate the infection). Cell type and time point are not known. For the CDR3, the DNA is TGTGCCAGCAGCCAAAAAGACAGGGTACTTTCACCCCTCCACTTT. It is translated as CASSQKDRVLSPLHF.